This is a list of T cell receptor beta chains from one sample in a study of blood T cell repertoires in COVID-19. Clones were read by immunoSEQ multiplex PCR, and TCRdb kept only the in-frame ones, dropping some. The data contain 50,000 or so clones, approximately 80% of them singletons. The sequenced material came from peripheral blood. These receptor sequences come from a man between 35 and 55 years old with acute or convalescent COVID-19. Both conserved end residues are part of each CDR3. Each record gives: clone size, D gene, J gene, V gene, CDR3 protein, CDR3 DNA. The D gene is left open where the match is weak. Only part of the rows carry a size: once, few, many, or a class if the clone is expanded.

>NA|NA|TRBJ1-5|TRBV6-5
CASTRGSNQPQHF
TGTGCCAGCACAAGGGGAAGCAATCAGCCCCAGCATTTT
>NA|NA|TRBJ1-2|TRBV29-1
CSVAETVMSNYGYTF
TGCAGCGTTGCAGAGACAGTTATGTCCAACTATGGCTACACCTTC
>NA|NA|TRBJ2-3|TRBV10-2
CASTPLGGRQTDTQYF
TGCGCCAGCACTCCTTTGGGAGGCAGGCAAACGGATACGCAGTATTTT
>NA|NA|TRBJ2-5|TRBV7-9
CASSSGETQYF
TGTGCCAGCAGCTCCGGAGAGACCCAGTACTTC
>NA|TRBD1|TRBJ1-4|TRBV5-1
CASSLGQGTNEKLFF
TGCGCCAGCAGCTTAGGACAGGGTACTAATGAAAAACTGTTTTTT
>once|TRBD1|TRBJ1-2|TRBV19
CASSMGTGTIYGYTF
TGTGCCAGTAGTATGGGGACAGGGACGATCTATGGCTACACCTTC
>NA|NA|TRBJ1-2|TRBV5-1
CASSLVGGNYGYTF
TGCGCCAGCAGCTTGGTCGGAGGGAACTATGGCTACACCTTC
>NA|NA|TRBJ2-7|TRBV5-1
CASSFSLHEQYF
TGCGCCAGCAGCTTCTCACTCCACGAGCAGTACTTC
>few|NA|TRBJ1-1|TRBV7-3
CASSLTPSREGAFF
TGTGCCAGCAGCTTAACACCTTCGCGGGAAGGGGCTTTCTTT
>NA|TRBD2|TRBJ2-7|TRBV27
CASGLPLAGAVYEQYF
TGTGCCAGCGGACTCCCTCTAGCGGGGGCTGTCTACGAGCAGTACTTC
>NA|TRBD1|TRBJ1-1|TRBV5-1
CASSFMGQGNTEAFF
TGCGCCAGCAGCTTTATGGGACAGGGTAATACTGAAGCTTTCTTT
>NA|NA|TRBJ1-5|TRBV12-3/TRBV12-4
CASTTGYQPQHF
TGTGCCAGCACTACAGGGTATCAGCCCCAGCATTTT
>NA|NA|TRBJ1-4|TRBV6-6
CASSLTRQSNEKLFF
TGTGCCAGCAGCTTAACCCGACAATCTAATGAAAAACTGTTTTTT
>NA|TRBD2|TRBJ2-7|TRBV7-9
CASSLANSGGRYEQYF
TGTGCCAGCAGCTTAGCCAATAGCGGGGGGCGCTACGAGCAGTACTTC
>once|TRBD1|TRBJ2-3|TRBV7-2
CASSLSWDRGDTQYF
TGTGCCAGCAGCTTAAGTTGGGACAGGGGAGATACGCAGTATTTT
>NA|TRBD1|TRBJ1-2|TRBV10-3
CAISDLRQGSNYGYTF
TGTGCCATCAGTGATTTGAGACAGGGATCGAACTATGGCTACACCTTC
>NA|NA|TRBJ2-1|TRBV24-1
CATSDPGLNEQFF
TGTGCCACCAGTGACCCAGGCCTCAATGAGCAGTTCTTC
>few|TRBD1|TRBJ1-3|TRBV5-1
CASSTDRARNTIYF
TGCGCCAGCAGCACCGACAGGGCGAGAAACACCATATATTTT
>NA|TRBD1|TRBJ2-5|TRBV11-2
CASSHTGVGEETQYF
TGTGCCAGCAGCCACACAGGGGTAGGGGAAGAGACCCAGTACTTC
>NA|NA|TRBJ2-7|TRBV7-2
CASSPGRAYYEQYF
TGTGCCAGCAGCCCCGGCAGGGCCTACTACGAGCAGTACTTC
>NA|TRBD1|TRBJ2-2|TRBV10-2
CASNTAGQGVSRGELFF
TGCGCCAGCAATACCGCTGGGCAGGGGGTATCACGCGGGGAGCTGTTTTTT
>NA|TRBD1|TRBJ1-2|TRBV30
CAYKSTGGGYTF
TGTGCCTATAAATCTACAGGGGGTGGCTACACCTTC
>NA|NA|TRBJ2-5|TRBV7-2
CASSLALDRETQYF
TGTGCCAGCAGCTTAGCGCTCGATCGGGAGACCCAGTACTTC
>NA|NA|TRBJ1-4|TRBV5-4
CASSSEPSNEKLFF
TGTGCCAGCAGCTCCGAGCCCTCTAATGAAAAACTGTTTTTT
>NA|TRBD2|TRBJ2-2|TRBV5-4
CASRGGGTPTGELFF
TGTGCCAGCCGTGGCGGGGGAACCCCCACCGGGGAGCTGTTTTTT
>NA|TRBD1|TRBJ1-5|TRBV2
CASSEQGGNQPQHF
TGTGCCAGCAGTGAACAGGGGGGTAATCAGCCCCAGCATTTT
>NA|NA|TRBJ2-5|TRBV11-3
CASRVPARQGNVQETQYF
TGTGCCAGCCGCGTCCCAGCCCGCCAGGGGAATGTGCAAGAGACCCAGTACTTC
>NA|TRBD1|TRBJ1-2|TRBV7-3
CASSSDSGTGAGGYTF
TGTGCCAGCAGCTCAGATTCCGGGACAGGGGCAGGTGGCTACACCTTC
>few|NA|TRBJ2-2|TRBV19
CASSIRGQIGELFF
TGTGCCAGTAGTATTAGAGGGCAGATCGGGGAGCTGTTTTTT
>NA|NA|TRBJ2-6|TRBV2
CASSDWGGTGANVLTF
TGTGCCAGCAGTGACTGGGGAGGTACTGGGGCCAACGTCCTGACTTTC
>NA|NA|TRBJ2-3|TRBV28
CASSRHHSWSSETSTDTQYF
TGTGCCAGCAGCCGTCATCATTCGTGGTCCAGTGAGACTAGCACAGATACGCAGTATTTT
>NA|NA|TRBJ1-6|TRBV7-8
CASSFVSGGLTSPLHF
TGTGCCAGCAGCTTCGTCTCCGGGGGGCTGACTTCACCCCTCCACTTT
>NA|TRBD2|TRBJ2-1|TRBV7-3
CASSPGSGGGARIF
TGTGCCAGCAGCCCTGGATCTGGCGGGGGGGCGAGGATCTTC
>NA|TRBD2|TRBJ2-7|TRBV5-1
CASSLLGGTSGGAGYEQYF
TGCGCCAGCAGCTTGTTAGGCGGGACCAGCGGGGGGGCCGGATACGAGCAGTACTTC
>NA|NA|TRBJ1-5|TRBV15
CATSRDRQPQHF
TGTGCCACCAGCAGAGACCGGCAGCCCCAGCATTTT
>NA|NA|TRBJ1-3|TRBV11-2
CASSFRTFGMGDTIYF
TGTGCCAGCAGCTTTCGGACCTTTGGAATGGGAGACACCATATATTTT
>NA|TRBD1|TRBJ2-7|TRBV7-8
CASSTTGGFAYEQYF
TGTGCCAGCAGTACAACAGGGGGCTTCGCCTACGAGCAGTACTTC
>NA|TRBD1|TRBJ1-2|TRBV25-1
CASSGSGQAYYGYTF
TGTGCCAGCAGTGGAAGCGGACAGGCTTACTATGGCTACACCTTC
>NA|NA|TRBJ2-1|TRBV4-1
CASSQGGRNEQFF
TGCGCCAGCAGCCAAGGGGGGCGTAATGAGCAGTTCTTC
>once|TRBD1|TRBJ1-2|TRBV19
CASSDRGLYGYTF
TGTGCCAGTTCGGACAGGGGGCTTTATGGCTACACCTTC
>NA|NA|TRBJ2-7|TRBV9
CAPGVRRWSSYEQYF
TGTGCCCCCGGAGTGAGGCGCTGGAGCTCCTACGAGCAGTACTTC
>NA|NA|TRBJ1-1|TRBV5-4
CASSLDLGATEAFF
TGTGCCAGCAGCTTGGACCTGGGGGCAACTGAAGCTTTCTTT
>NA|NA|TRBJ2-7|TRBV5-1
CASSPQTYEQYF
TGCGCCAGCAGCCCCCAAACCTACGAGCAGTACTTC
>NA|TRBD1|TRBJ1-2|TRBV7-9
CASSRQGAANYGYTF
TGTGCCAGCAGCAGACAGGGGGCGGCTAACTATGGCTACACCTTC
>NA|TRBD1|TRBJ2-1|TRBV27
CASSTSTGVNEQFF
TGTGCCAGCAGTACCAGTACAGGGGTCAATGAGCAGTTCTTC
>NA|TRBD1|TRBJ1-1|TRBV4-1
CASSRLGTVDSNTEAFF
TGCGCCAGCAGCCGGCTCGGGACAGTTGATTCGAACACTGAAGCTTTCTTT
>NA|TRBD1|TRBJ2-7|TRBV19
CASSLGQGKRQYF
TGTGCCAGTAGTCTGGGACAGGGGAAAAGGCAGTACTTC
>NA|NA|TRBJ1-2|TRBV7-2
CASSPHAGSNYGYTF
TGTGCCAGCAGCCCACATGCGGGGTCCAACTATGGCTACACCTTC